The rows below give T cell receptor beta chains drawn from one sample of a study of lymphopenia after photon versus proton radiotherapy. The method was immunoSEQ multiplex PCR; TCRdb's version includes in-frame clones alone and lacks a portion of them. This table has about 70,000 clones, over 80% appearing once. The specimen was peripheral blood, collected from a patient treated with proton-based radiotherapy. The receptors originated from a man older than 75 with esophageal cancer. The CDR3 runs from the conserved cysteine through the conserved F or W.

CDR3 length	V gene	CDR3 protein
13	TRBV7-2	CASSLGQVGELFF
15	TRBV25-1	CASSDPSGTGETQYF
13	TRBV7-3	CASSSTVGAEAFF
15	TRBV11-3	CASSLGQGANTEAFF
16	TRBV5-4	CASSQSTGYSNQPQHF
16	TRBV6-1	CASSEGGQSLYNEQFF
15	TRBV2	CASSEIGGGDTEAFF
18	TRBV5-1	CASSAIISRGFGAYEQYF
15	TRBV7-9	CASKRPGLNTGELFF
14	TRBV30	CAWKGDRRNYGYTF
17	TRBV5-8	CASSSMYGRDSNQPQHF
16	TRBV14	CASSQGRNIPTDTQYF
15	TRBV5-1	CASSTGQGWNTEAFF
15	TRBV7-9	CASSPRAGQNYGYTF
15	TRBV6-6	CASSYSMPGTGELFF
14	TRBV7-9	CASSFGGRGYGYTF
16	TRBV7-8	CASSSNTGVPNQPQHF
18	TRBV2	CASSPRDSLSVPNYGYTF
13	TRBV7-8	CASSLGREWQQFF
13	TRBV30	CAWRITSGNTIYF
14	TRBV2	CASRYGSTRGKLFF
14	TRBV7-2	CASTVAGRNSPLHF
16	TRBV7-8	CASSLADPTWGTEAFF
13	TRBV29-1	CSVVRDLRETQYF
16	TRBV7-9	CASKVGDRAYQETQYF
13	TRBV18	CASSADRYTEAFF
15	TRBV15	CATSPLPGMGSPLHF